The entry below gives a single TCR beta chain sequence along with its context. The antigen is undetermined. The data were taken from a study of response to subunit inactivated influenza vaccine. Findings and limits, study-wide: It was suggested by the authors that few new T cells are recruited by each seasonal influenza vaccination.

TCRdb redid the calling of the RT-PCR reads with MiXCR, one entry per CDR3 protein. The table shows 500,000 or so distinct CDR3 sequences, with more than 15% occurring only once. V was trimmed by 6 bases and J by 0 bases, leaving 14 bases between them. Germline lookup yields CDR1 MNHEY and CDR2 SVGEGT. This CDR3 contains 16 residues. Sequenced material: CD4+ T cells sorted from PBMCs, taken about 23 months after vaccination. This receptor was identified in a man between 45 and 75 years old who received an inactivated influenza vaccine. This rearrangement joins TRBV6-2 or TRBV6-3 to TRBJ2-2, with a possible D match to TRBD2 (6 bases). CDR3 sequence: CASRRSSGSNTGELFF. CDR3 nucleotide sequence: TGTGCCAGCAGACGAAGTAGCGGATCGAACACCGGGGAGCTGTTTTTT.